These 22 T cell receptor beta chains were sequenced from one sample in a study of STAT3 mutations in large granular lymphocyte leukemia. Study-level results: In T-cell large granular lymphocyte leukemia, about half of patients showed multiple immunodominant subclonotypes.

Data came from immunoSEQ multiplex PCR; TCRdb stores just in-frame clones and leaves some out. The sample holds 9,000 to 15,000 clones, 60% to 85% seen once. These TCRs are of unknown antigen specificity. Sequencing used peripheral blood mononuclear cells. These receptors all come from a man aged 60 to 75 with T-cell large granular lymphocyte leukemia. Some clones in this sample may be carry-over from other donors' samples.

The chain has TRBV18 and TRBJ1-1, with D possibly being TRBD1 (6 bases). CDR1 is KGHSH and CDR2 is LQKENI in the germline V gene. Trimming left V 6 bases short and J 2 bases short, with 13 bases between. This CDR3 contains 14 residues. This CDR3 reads CASSSSGANTEAFF. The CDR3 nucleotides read TGTGCCAGCTCGTCCTCGGGGGCTAACACTGAAGCTTTCTTT.

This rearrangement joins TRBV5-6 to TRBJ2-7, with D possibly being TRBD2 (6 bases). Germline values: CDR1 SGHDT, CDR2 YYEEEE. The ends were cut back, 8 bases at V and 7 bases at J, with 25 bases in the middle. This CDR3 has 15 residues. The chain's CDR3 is CASTTWREPLGEQYF. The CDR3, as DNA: TGTGCCAGTACCACCTGGCGGGAACCCCTCGGAGAGCAGTACTTC. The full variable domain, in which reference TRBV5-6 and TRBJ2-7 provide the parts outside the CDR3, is DAGVTQSPTHLIKTRGQQVTLRCSPKSGHDTVSWYQQALGQGPQFIFQYYEEEERQRGNFPDRFSGHQFPNYSSELNVNALLLGDSALYLCASTTWREPLGEQYFGPGTRLTVT.

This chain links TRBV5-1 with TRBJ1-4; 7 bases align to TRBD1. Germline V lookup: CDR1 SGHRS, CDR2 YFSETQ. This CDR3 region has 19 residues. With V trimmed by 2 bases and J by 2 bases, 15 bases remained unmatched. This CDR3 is CASSFGQVGVFATNEKLFF. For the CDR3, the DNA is TGCGCCAGCAGCTTCGGACAGGTTGGAGTTTTTGCGACTAATGAAAAACTGTTTTTT. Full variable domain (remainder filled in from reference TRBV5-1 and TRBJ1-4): KAGVTQTPRYLIKTRGQQVTLSCSPISGHRSVSWYQQTPGQGLQFLFEYFSETQRNKGNFPGRFSGRQFSNSRSEMNVSTLELGDSALYLCASSFGQVGVFATNEKLFFGSGTQLSVL.

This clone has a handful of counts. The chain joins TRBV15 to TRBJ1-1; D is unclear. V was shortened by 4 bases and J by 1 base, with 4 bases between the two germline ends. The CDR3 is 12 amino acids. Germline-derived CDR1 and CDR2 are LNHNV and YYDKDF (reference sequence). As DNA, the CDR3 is TGTGCCACCAGCAACTGGAACACTGAAGCTTTCTTT. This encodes CATSNWNTEAFF.

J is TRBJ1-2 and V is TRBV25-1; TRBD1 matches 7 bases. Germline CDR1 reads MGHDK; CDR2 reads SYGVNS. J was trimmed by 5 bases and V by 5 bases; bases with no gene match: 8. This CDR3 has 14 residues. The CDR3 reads CASSRAGGEYGYTF. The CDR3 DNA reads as TGTGCCAGCAGTCGGGCAGGGGGTGAATATGGCTACACCTTC.

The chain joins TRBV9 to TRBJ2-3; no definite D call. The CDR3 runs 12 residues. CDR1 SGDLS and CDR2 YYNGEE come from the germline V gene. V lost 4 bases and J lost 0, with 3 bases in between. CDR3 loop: CASSSSTDTQYF. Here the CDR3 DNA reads TGTGCCAGCAGCAGCAGCACAGATACGCAGTATTTT.

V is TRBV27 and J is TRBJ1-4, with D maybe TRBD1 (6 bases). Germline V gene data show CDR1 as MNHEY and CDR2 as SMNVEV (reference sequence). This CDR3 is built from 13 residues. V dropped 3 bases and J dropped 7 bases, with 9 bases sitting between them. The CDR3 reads CASSFTGSEKLFF. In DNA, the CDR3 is TGTGCCAGCAGTTTCACAGGGTCTGAAAAACTGTTTTTT.

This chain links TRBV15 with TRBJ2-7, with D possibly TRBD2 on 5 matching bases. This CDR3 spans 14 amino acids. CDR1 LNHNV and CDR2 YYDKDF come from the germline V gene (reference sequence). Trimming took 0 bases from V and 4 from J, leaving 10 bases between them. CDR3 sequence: CATSRELVGYEQYF. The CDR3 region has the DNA TGTGCCACCAGCAGAGAACTAGTGGGGTACGAGCAGTACTTC.

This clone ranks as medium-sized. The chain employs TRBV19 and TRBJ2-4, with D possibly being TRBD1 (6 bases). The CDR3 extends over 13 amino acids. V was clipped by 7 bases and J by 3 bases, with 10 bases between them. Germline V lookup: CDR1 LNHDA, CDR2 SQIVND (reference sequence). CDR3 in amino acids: CASTPGHKNIQYF. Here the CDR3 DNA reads TGTGCCAGTACCCCGGGACACAAAAACATTCAGTACTTC.

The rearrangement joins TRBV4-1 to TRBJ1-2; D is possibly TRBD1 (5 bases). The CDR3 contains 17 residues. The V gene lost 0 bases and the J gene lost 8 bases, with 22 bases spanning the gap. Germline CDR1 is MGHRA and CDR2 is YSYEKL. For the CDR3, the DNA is TGCGCCAGCAGCCAAGATAGTCAGGTGGACATCTCAAGGGGCTACACCTTC. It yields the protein CASSQDSQVDISRGYTF.

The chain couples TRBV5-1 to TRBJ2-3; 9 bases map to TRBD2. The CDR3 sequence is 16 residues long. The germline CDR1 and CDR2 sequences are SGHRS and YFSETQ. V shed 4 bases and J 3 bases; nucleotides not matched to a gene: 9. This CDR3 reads CASSPQTSGTTDTQYF. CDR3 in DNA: TGCGCCAGCAGCCCTCAGACTAGCGGCACAACAGATACGCAGTATTTT.

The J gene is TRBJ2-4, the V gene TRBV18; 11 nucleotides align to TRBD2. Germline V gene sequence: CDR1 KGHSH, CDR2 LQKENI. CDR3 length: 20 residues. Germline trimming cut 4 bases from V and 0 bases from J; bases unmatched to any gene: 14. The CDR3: CASSQNLPTSGILAKNIQYF. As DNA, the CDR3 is TGTGCCAGCTCACAAAACCTCCCGACTAGCGGGATACTAGCCAAAAACATTCAGTACTTC.

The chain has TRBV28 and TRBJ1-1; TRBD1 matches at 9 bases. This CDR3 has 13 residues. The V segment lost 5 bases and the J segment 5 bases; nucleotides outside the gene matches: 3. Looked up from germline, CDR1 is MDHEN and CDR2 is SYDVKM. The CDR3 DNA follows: TGTGCCAGCAGTCAACAGGGGGCGACTGAAGCTTTCTTT. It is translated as CASSQQGATEAFF.

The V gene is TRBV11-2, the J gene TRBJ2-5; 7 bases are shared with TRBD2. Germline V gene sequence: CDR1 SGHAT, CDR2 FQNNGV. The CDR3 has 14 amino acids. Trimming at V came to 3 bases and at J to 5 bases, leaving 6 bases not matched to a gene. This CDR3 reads CASSFMVGGETQYF. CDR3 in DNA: TGTGCCAGCAGCTTTATGGTGGGGGGGGAGACCCAGTACTTC. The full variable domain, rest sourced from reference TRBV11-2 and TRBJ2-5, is EAGVAQSPRYKIIEKRQSVAFWCNPISGHATLYWYQQILGQGPKLLIQFQNNGVVDDSQLPKDRFSAERLKGVDSTLKIQPAKLEDSAVYLCASSFMVGGETQYFGPGTRLLVL.

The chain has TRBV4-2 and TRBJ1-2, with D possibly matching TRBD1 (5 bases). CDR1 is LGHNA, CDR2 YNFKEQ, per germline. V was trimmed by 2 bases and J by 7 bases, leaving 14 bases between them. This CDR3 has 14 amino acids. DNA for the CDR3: TGTGCCAGCAGCCAAAATTCCGGGACTGCTGGCTACACCTTC. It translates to CASSQNSGTAGYTF.

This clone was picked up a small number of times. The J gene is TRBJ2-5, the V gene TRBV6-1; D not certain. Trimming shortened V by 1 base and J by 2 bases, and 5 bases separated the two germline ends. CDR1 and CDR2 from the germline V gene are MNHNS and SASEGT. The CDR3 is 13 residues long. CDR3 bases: TGTGCCAGCAGTGAAGACACTCAAGAGACCCAGTACTTC. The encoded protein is CASSEDTQETQYF.

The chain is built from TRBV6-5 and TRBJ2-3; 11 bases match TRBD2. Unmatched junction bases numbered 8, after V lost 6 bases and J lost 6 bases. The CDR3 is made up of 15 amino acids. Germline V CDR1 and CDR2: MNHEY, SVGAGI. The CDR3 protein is CASSYSGRATDTQYF. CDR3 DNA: TGTGCCAGCAGCTATAGCGGGAGGGCCACCGATACGCAGTATTTT.

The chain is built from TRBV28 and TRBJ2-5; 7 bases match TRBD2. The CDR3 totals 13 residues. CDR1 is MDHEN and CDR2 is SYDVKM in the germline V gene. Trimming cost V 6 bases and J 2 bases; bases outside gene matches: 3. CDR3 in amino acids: CASRMGGQETQYF. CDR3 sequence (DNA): TGTGCCAGCAGAATGGGGGGGCAAGAGACCCAGTACTTC. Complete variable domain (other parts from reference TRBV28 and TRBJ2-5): DVKVTQSSRYLVKRTGEKVFLECVQDMDHENMFWYRQDPGLGLRLIYFSYDVKMKEKGDIPEGYSVSREKKERFSLILESASTNQTSMYLCASRMGGQETQYFGPGTRLLVL.

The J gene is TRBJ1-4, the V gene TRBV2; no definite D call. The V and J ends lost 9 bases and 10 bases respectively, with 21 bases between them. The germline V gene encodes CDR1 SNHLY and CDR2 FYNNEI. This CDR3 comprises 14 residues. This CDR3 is CASELQTDIGKLFF. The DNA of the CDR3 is TGTGCCAGTGAATTGCAGACTGATATCGGAAAACTGTTTTTT.

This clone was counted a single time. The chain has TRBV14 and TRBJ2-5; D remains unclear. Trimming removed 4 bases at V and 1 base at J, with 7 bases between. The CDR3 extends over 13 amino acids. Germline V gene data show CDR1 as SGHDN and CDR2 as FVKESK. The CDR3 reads CASSLWSQETQYF. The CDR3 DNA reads TGTGCCAGCAGCCTTTGGAGCCAAGAGACCCAGTACTTC. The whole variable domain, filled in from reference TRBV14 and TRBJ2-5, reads EAGVTQFPSHSVIEKGQTVTLRCDPISGHDNLYWYRRVMGKEIKFLLHFVKESKQDESGMPNNRFLAERTGGTYSTLKVQPAELEDSGVYFCASSLWSQETQYFGPGTRLLVL.

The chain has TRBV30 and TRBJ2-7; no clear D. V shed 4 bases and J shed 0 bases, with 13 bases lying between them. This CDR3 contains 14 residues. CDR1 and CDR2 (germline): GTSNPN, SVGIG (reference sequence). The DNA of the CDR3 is TGTGCCTGGACAATATCTGGAAGCTCCTACGAGCAGTACTTC. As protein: CAWTISGSSYEQYF.

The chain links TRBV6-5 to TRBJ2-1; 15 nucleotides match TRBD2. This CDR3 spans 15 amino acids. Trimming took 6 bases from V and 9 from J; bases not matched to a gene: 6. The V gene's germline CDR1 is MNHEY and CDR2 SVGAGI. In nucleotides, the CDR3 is TGTGCCAGCAGCCTCAGGGGACTAGCGGGAGGTGAGCAGTTCTTC. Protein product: CASSLRGLAGGEQFF.